These 30 T cell receptor beta chains were all obtained from the same sample, sequenced in a study of STAT5B mutations in CD4+ large granular lymphocyte leukemia. Here immunoSEQ multiplex PCR was the method, and the copy in TCRdb shows in-frame clones only, minus some. The sample consists of roughly 48,000 clones, roughly three quarters of them appearing once. Sequenced material: CD4+ T cells from blood buffy coats. These receptors all stem from a human donor in good health.

The J gene is TRBJ1-1, the V gene TRBV5-3; the D is unclear. TRBV5-3 is recorded as an ORF, its role being uncertain. V was clipped by 4 bases and J by 0 bases, with 19 bases between them. This CDR3 region has 17 residues. The CDR3 region is CARSQGGPKRMNTEAFF. In DNA form, the CDR3 reads TGTGCCAGAAGCCAAGGAGGCCCAAAAAGGATGAACACTGAAGCTTTCTTT.

V usage is TRBV5-1 and J usage is TRBJ2-3, with 7 bases that match TRBD1. V was clipped by 7 bases and J by 3 bases; unmatched bases: 11. The CDR3 contains 15 residues. CDR1 SGHRS and CDR2 YFSETQ come from the germline V gene. CDR3 protein: CASGRTGEGTDTQYF. In DNA form, the CDR3 reads TGCGCCAGCGGAAGAACAGGGGAAGGGACAGATACGCAGTATTTT. Complete variable domain (other parts from reference TRBV5-1 and TRBJ2-3): KAGVTQTPRYLIKTRGQQVTLSCSPISGHRSVSWYQQTPGQGLQFLFEYFSETQRNKGNFPGRFSGRQFSNSRSEMNVSTLELGDSALYLCASGRTGEGTDTQYFGPGTRLTVL.

The table lists this clone with a few counts. The rearrangement links TRBV5-6 to TRBJ2-1, with D perhaps matching TRBD2 (6 bases). The CDR3 spans 16 residues. V lost 0 bases and J 3 bases, leaving 13 bases between the germline ends. CDR1 and CDR2 from the germline V gene are SGHDT and YYEEEE. Here the CDR3 DNA reads TGTGCCAGCAGCTTGGCGGGACTTCTTAACTACAATGAGCAGTTCTTC. Encoded protein: CASSLAGLLNYNEQFF.

This clone was recorded only once. The gene calls are TRBV6-1 and TRBJ2-5; 10 bases map to TRBD1. The CDR3 consists of 14 residues. V shed 8 bases and J 5 bases; nucleotides not matched to a gene: 8. Germline CDR1 MNHNS, CDR2 SASEGT. The CDR3 region is CASLWTGGKETQYF. The CDR3 bases are TGTGCCAGCCTATGGACAGGGGGTAAGGAGACCCAGTACTTC.

The V call is TRBV9, the J call TRBJ2-1; maybe TRBD2 (5 bases). Trimming took off 0 bases at V and 5 bases at J, with 12 bases between the two ends. The CDR3 has 15 amino acids. Germline CDR1 reads SGDLS; CDR2 reads YYNGEE. The CDR3 DNA reads TGTGCCAGCAGCGTAGAACTAGTCGGAGACAATGAGCAGTTCTTC. Translation gives CASSVELVGDNEQFF.

The genes are TRBV25-1 and TRBJ2-1; 11 positions agree with TRBD1. The V gene's germline CDR1 is MGHDK and CDR2 SYGVNS. CDR3 size: 15 residues. The ends lost 2 bases at V and 13 bases at J; junction bases unmatched: 10. CDR3 coding DNA: TGTGCCAGCAGTGAAGTGGGACAGGGGGTCTTGTCCCAGTTCTTC. It encodes CASSEVGQGVLSQFF.

The genes are TRBV6-5 and TRBJ2-7, with a possible D match to TRBD1 (6 bases). In germline, CDR1 is MNHEY, CDR2 SVGAGI. This CDR3 contains 14 residues. The germline V and J ends were trimmed by 8 bases and 3 bases, with 17 bases remaining between them. CDR3 DNA: TGTGCCAGCGGGAAGGACAGACGGCGCTACGAGCAGTACTTC. The encoded protein is CASGKDRRRYEQYF.

The V gene is TRBV19, the J gene TRBJ1-5; TRBD1 might be the D (6 bases). V was clipped by 5 bases and J by 1 base, with 9 bases between them. The germline CDR1 and CDR2 sequences are LNHDA and SQIVND (reference sequence). There are 14 residues in the CDR3. CDR3 nucleotides: TGTGCCAGTAGTTACAGGGAAAGCAATCAGCCCCAGCATTTT. Translating it yields CASSYRESNQPQHF.

The J gene is TRBJ1-2, the V gene TRBV6-1, with D possibly being TRBD1 (5 bases). The CDR3 runs 13 residues. Germline V gene lookup returns CDR1 MNHNS and CDR2 SASEGT. V lost 6 bases, J lost 4 bases, and 12 bases lay in between. The CDR3 spells CASRSDTGYGYTF. For the CDR3, the DNA is TGTGCCAGCAGGTCGGACACCGGCTATGGCTACACCTTC.

CDR3 region: CASSLDTVSLVDTQYF. CDR3 DNA: TGTGCCAGCAGCTTAGATACCGTTAGTTTAGTAGATACGCAGTATTTT. This chain links TRBV11-2 with TRBJ2-3; D gene ambiguous. The CDR3 is made up of 16 amino acids. Germline CDR1 reads SGHAT; CDR2 reads FQNNGV. The V end lost 0 bases, the J end lost 5 bases, and 15 bases lay between the germline ends. The entire variable domain, with the rest obtained from reference TRBV11-2 and TRBJ2-3, is as follows: EAGVAQSPRYKIIEKRQSVAFWCNPISGHATLYWYQQILGQGPKLLIQFQNNGVVDDSQLPKDRFSAERLKGVDSTLKIQPAKLEDSAVYLCASSLDTVSLVDTQYFGPGTRLTVL.

The V call is TRBV5-1, the J call TRBJ1-1, with D hard to call. The CDR3 has 15 amino acids. V was pared by 4 bases and J by 2 bases, with 15 bases between. Germline lookup yields CDR1 SGHRS and CDR2 YFSETQ. The chain's CDR3 is CASSILPVGNTEAFF. In nucleotides, the CDR3 is TGCGCCAGCAGCATCTTGCCTGTGGGAAACACTGAAGCTTTCTTT.

In its sample, this clone was seen once. The genes are TRBV6-5 and TRBJ2-7; 7 bases are a match to TRBD1. The CDR3 is 14 residues long. J was trimmed by 6 bases and V by 6 bases; bases with no gene match: 11. CDR1 MNHEY and CDR2 SVGAGI come from the germline V gene. The CDR3 is CASSKGLDRAEQYV. CDR3 DNA sequence: TGTGCCAGCAGCAAGGGGCTAGACAGGGCCGAGCAGTACGTC.

This clone has just a few counts. The chain joins TRBV20-1 to TRBJ2-3; D unresolved. In germline, CDR1 is DFQATT, CDR2 SNEGSKA (reference sequence). Deletions cut 3 bases from V and 5 bases from J, with 3 bases between. The CDR3 is 10 residues long. The CDR3 sequence is CSASQDTQYF. CDR3 sequence (DNA): TGCAGTGCTAGTCAAGATACGCAGTATTTT.

The rearrangement uses TRBV6-4 and TRBJ2-7; weak D call: TRBD1 (6 bases). V gave up 0 bases and J gave up 5 bases, with 14 bases separating them. Germline CDR1 is MRHNA and CDR2 is SNTAGT. There are 15 residues in the CDR3. CDR3 nucleotide sequence: TGTGCCAGCAGTGACTCCAATCAGGGGTTCGACGAGCAGTACGTC. Translation gives CASSDSNQGFDEQYV.

As concerns this clone: Other nucleotide sequences from this sample produce the same CDR3. The gene calls are TRBV19 and TRBJ1-5; a weak D match, TRBD1 (5 bases). Germline V lookup: CDR1 LNHDA, CDR2 SQIVND (reference sequence). CDR3 length: 14 amino acids. The V end lost 7 bases, the J end lost 3 bases, and 13 bases lay between the germline ends. Here the CDR3 reads CASTYGGNNQPQHF. CDR3 sequence (DNA): TGTGCCAGTACCTATGGGGGGAACAATCAGCCCCAGCATTTT.

The rearrangement links TRBV11-2 to TRBJ1-1; D gene uncertain. CDR3 size: 14 residues. In germline, CDR1 is SGHAT, CDR2 FQNNGV. Between the trimmed V and J ends, which lost 2 bases and 5 bases, there was a span of 12 bases. CDR3 residues: CASSLTSSETEAFF. CDR3 bases: TGTGCCAGCAGCTTAACTTCCTCCGAAACTGAAGCTTTCTTT.

This sequence joins TRBV5-1 and TRBJ2-3, with 12 bases identical to TRBD1. This CDR3 contains 15 residues. V shed 0 bases and J 4 bases; nucleotides not matched to a gene: 0. Looked up from germline, CDR1 is SGHRS and CDR2 is YFSETQ. DNA for the CDR3: TGCGCCAGCAGCTTGGGGGACAGGGGGCCAGATACGCAGTATTTT. Translation: CASSLGDRGPDTQYF.

The rearrangement joins TRBV6-1 to TRBJ1-1; 7 bases map to TRBD1. Looked up from germline, CDR1 is MNHNS and CDR2 is SASEGT. Trimming took 0 bases from V and 4 from J; bases not matched to a gene: 8. The CDR3 consists of 16 residues. The CDR3 here is CASSEANRGRGTEAFF. The CDR3 nucleotides are TGTGCCAGCAGTGAAGCTAATAGGGGGCGGGGCACTGAAGCTTTCTTT.

This clone appeared once. This chain connects TRBV10-3 to TRBJ2-5; D is perhaps TRBD2 (6 bases). The J call is in doubt because the DNA end fits TRBJ2-7 better. The germline V gene encodes CDR1 ENHRY and CDR2 SYGVKD. The CDR3 has 14 amino acids. CDR3 residues: CAISGGDSVYEQYF. The DNA of the CDR3 is TGTGCCATCAGCGGAGGGGACTCTGTCTACGAGCAGTACTTC.

The chain has TRBV30 and TRBJ1-6, with 7 bases identical to TRBD1. With V trimmed by 0 bases and J by 7 bases, 9 bases remained unmatched. The CDR3 is made up of 16 amino acids. Germline V gives CDR1 GTSNPN, CDR2 SVGIG (reference sequence). In DNA form, the CDR3 reads TGTGCCTGGAGTGTCTTAGGGGGCGGGGGGAATTCACCCCTCCACTTT. Its translation: CAWSVLGGGGNSPLHF.

The CDR3 reads CASSLGTGVGYTF. DNA of the CDR3: TGTGCCAGCAGTTTGGGGACAGGGGTTGGCTACACCTTC. The chain joins TRBV27 to TRBJ1-2, with 10 positions matching TRBD1. With 3 bases clipped from V and 7 bases from J, the junction kept 2 bases outside the gene matches. The germline V gene has CDR1 MNHEY and CDR2 SMNVEV (reference sequence). The CDR3 loop spans 13 amino acids.

This sequence joins TRBV6-7 and TRBJ2-7; a weak D match, TRBD1 (5 bases). TRBV6-7 is identified as an open reading frame with a role that is uncertain. The V gene lost 5 bases and the J gene lost 5 bases, with 22 bases spanning the gap. The CDR3 is 16 amino acids. The CDR3: CASSKGPPRVVDEQYF. As DNA, the CDR3 is TGTGCCAGCAGTAAGGGTCCCCCCAGGGTGGTGGACGAGCAGTACTTC.

This clone was found a few times. The chain is built from TRBV6-1 and TRBJ2-7; unclear D gene. Trimming pared 6 bases from V and 4 bases from J, leaving 7 bases between. From germline, CDR1 is MNHNS and CDR2 SASEGT. This CDR3 is built from 11 residues. The CDR3 reads CASRYSYEQYV. In DNA form, the CDR3 reads TGTGCCAGCAGGTACAGTTACGAGCAGTACGTC.

The CDR3 is CASSQVDRDNSPLHF. As DNA, the CDR3 is TGCGCCAGCAGCCAAGTGGACAGGGATAATTCACCCCTCCACTTT. V gene TRBV4-1 combines with J gene TRBJ1-6, with 8 nucleotides matching TRBD1. The CDR3 length is 15 residues. V gave up 1 base and J gave up 5 bases; unmatched junction bases: 1. Germline assignment: CDR1 MGHRA and CDR2 YSYEKL.

The DNA for the CDR3 is TGTGCCAGCAGCGCCTTGGGGGGCGTTGATGAAAAACTGTTTTTT. As protein: CASSALGGVDEKLFF. The chain has TRBV5-4 and TRBJ1-4, with D maybe TRBD1 (6 bases). This CDR3 is built from 15 residues. Trimming cost V 4 bases and J 6 bases, with 16 bases left between them. Germline CDR1 and CDR2: SGHNT and YYREEE (reference sequence).

The chain combines TRBV7-2 with TRBJ2-3, with no clear D. This CDR3 has 16 amino acids. V was cut by 6 bases and J by 1 base, with 17 bases left in between. Germline V gene data show CDR1 as SGHTA and CDR2 as FQGNSA. In DNA form, the CDR3 reads TGTGCCAGCAGTTTGTATCCGCACACTGGCACAGATACGCAGTATTTT. Translating it yields CASSLYPHTGTDTQYF.

This clone was seen a handful of times. This chain joins TRBV19 and TRBJ1-1; perhaps TRBD1 as D (5 bases). The length of the CDR3 is 14 residues. With 3 bases removed from V and 5 bases from J, the gap between germline ends came to 13 bases. Germline CDR1 is LNHDA and CDR2 is SQIVND (reference sequence). The CDR3 spells CASSIRLGDTEAFF. The CDR3 bases are TGTGCCAGTAGTATTCGGCTAGGGGATACTGAAGCTTTCTTT.

This chain links TRBV29-1 with TRBJ2-3; possibly TRBD1 or TRBD2 for D (5 bases each). V shed 6 bases and J shed 4 bases, with 14 bases lying between them. In germline, CDR1 is SQVTM, CDR2 ANQGSEA. The CDR3 length is 13 residues. For the CDR3, the DNA is TGCAGCGTCCCGGGACGGGGCGCAGATACGCAGTATTTT. Translation: CSVPGRGADTQYF.

Only a few counts were recorded for this clone. This rearrangement joins TRBV7-9 to TRBJ2-7; D not certain. The CDR3 is 12 residues long. The germline gives CDR1 SEHNR, CDR2 FQNEAQ (reference sequence). V was cut by 0 bases and J by 6 bases, with 6 bases left in between. CDR3 region: CASSLASGEQYF. CDR3 in DNA: TGTGCCAGCAGCTTAGCTTCGGGCGAGCAGTACTTC.

With respect to this clone: Other DNA sequences from this sample encode an identical CDR3 as well. The J gene is TRBJ1-1, the V gene TRBV5-1, with D perhaps TRBD1 (6 bases). CDR1 is SGHRS and CDR2 is YFSETQ in the germline V gene. This CDR3 spans 13 amino acids. Trimming took off 0 bases at V and 4 bases at J, with 7 bases between the two ends. This CDR3 reads CASSLEGGTEAFF. The CDR3 nucleotides are TGCGCCAGCAGCTTGGAAGGGGGCACTGAAGCTTTCTTT.